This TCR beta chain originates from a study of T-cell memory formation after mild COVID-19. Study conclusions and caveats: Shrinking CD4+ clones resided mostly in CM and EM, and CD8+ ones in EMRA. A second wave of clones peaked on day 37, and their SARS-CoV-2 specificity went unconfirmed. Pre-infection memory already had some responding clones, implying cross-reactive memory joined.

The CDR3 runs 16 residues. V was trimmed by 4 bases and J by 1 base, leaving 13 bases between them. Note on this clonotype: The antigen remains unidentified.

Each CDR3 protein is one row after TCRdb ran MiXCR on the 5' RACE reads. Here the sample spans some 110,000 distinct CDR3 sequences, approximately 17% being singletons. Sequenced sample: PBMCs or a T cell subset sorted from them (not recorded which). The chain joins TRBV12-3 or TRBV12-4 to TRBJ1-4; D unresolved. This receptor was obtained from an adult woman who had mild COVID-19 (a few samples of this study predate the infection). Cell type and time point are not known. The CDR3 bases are TGTGCCAGCAGTTCACGGAAGTTTGGAACTAATGAAAAACTGTTTTTT. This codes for CASSSRKFGTNEKLFF.